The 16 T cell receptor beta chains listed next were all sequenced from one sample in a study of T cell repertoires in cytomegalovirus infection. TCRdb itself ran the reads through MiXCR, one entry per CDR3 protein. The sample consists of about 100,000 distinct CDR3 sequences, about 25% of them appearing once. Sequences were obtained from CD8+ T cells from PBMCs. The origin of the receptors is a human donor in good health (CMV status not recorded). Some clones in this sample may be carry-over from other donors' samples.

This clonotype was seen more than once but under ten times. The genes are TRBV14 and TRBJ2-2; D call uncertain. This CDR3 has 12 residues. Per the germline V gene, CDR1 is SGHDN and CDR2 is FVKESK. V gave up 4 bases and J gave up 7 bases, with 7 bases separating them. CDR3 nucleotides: TGTGCCAGCAGCCTCTCGAGCGGGGAGCTGTTTTTT. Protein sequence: CASSLSSGELFF.

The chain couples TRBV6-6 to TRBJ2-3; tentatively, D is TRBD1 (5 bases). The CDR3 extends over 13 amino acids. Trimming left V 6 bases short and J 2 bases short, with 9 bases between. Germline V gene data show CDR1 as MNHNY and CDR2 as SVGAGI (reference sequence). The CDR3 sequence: CASRDILTDTQYF. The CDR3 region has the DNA TGTGCCAGCAGGGACATCCTCACAGATACGCAGTATTTT.

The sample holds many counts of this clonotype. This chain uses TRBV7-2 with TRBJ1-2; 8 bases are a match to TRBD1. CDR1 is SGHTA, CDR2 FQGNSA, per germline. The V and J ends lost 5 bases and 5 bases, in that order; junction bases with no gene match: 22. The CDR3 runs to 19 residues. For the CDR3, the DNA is TGTGCCAGCAGCCCTCCCCCGGGGACAGGCCTGAGTAAGAAGTATGGCTACACCTTC. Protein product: CASSPPPGTGLSKKYGYTF. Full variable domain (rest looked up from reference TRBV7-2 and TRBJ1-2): GAGVSQSPSNKVTEKGKDVELRCDPISGHTALYWYRQSLGQGLEFLIYFQGNSAPDKSGLPSDRFSAERTGGSVSTLTIQRTQQEDSAVYLCASSPPPGTGLSKKYGYTFGSGTRLTVV.

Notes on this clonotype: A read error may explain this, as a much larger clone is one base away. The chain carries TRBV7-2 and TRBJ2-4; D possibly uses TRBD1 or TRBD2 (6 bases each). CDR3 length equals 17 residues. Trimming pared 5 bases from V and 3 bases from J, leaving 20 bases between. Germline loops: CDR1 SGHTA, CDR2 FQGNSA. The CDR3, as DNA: TGTGCCAGCAGCCCTCAGGACAGACACGGGGGCAAAAACATTCAGTACTTC. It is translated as CASSPQDRHGGKNIQYF.

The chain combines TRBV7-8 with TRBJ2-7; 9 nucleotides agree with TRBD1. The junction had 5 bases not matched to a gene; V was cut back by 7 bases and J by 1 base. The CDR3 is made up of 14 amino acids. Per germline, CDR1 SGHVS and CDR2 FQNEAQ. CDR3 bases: TGTGCCAGCATCCAGACAGGGGGATCCTACGAGCAGTACTTC. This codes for CASIQTGGSYEQYF.

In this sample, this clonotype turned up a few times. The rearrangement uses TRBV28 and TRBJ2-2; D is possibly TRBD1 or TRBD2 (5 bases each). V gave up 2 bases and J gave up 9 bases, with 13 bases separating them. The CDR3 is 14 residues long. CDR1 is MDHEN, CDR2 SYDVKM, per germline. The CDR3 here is CASSLGTGGRELFF. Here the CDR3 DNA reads TGTGCCAGCAGTTTAGGGACCGGTGGAAGGGAGCTGTTTTTT.

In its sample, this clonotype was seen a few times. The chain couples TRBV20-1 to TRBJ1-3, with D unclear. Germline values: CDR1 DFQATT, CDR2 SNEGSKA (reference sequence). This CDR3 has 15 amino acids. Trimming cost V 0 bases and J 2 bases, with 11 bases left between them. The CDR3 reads CSARDYSKAGNTIYF. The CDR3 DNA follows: TGCAGTGCTAGAGATTACTCCAAGGCTGGAAACACCATATATTTT.

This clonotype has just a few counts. CDR3 DNA sequence: TGCAGCGTTGATAAGGGTGTAGATACGCAGTATTTT. Protein product: CSVDKGVDTQYF. V is TRBV29-1 and J is TRBJ2-3, with D unresolved. The length of the CDR3 is 12 residues. Germline lookup yields CDR1 SQVTM and CDR2 ANQGSEA. Trimming cost V 3 bases and J 5 bases, with 9 bases left between them.

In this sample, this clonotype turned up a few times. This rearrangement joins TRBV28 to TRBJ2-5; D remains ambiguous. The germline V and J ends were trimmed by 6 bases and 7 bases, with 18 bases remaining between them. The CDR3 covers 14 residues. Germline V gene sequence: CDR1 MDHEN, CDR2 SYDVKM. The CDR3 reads CASSPGSTSGTQYF. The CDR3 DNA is TGTGCCAGCAGCCCCGGGTCCACGAGTGGGACCCAGTACTTC. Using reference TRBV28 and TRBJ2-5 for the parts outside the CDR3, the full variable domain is DVKVTQSSRYLVKRTGEKVFLECVQDMDHENMFWYRQDPGLGLRLIYFSYDVKMKEKGDIPEGYSVSREKKERFSLILESASTNQTSMYLCASSPGSTSGTQYFGPGTRLLVL.

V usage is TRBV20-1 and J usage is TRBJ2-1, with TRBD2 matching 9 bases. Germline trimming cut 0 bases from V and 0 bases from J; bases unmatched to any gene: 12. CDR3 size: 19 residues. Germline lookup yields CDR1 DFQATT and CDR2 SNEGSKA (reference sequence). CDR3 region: CSARDWGWREGSSYNEQFF. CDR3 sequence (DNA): TGCAGTGCTAGAGATTGGGGGTGGCGGGAGGGGAGCTCCTACAATGAGCAGTTCTTC.

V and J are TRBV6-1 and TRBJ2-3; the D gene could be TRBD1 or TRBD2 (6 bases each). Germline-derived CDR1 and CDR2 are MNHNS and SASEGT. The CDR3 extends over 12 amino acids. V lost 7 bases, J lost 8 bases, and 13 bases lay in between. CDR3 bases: TGTGCCAGCAAGGGGGAGGTGATTACGCAGTATTTT. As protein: CASKGEVITQYF.

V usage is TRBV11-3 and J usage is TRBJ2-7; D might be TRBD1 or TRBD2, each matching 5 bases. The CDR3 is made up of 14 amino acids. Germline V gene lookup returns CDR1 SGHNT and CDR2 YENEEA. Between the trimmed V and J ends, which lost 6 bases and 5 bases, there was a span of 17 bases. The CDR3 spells CASRKTGEGDEQYF. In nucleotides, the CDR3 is TGTGCCAGCAGGAAAACAGGCGAGGGCGACGAGCAGTACTTC.

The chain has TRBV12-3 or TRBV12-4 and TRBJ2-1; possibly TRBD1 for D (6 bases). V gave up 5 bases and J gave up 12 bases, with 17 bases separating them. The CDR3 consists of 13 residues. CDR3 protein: CASSGQRSYGQFF. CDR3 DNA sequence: TGTGCCAGCAGTGGACAGAGGTCGTATGGGCAGTTCTTC.

The CDR3 region has the DNA TGTGCCAGCCGAATCGGGGCCTATGGCTACACCTTC. This sequence encodes CASRIGAYGYTF. V is TRBV12-3 or TRBV12-4 and J is TRBJ1-2; the D gene is possibly TRBD1 (5 bases). The CDR3 is 12 amino acids. The ends were cut back, 8 bases at V and 4 bases at J, with 11 bases in the middle.

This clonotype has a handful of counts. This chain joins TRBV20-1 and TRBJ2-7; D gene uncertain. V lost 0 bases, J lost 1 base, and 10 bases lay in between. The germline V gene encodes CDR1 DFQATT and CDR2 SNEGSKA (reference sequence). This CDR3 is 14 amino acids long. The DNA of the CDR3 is TGCAGTGCTAGAGATCTCCTGGGGTCCTACGAGCAGTACTTC. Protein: CSARDLLGSYEQYF.

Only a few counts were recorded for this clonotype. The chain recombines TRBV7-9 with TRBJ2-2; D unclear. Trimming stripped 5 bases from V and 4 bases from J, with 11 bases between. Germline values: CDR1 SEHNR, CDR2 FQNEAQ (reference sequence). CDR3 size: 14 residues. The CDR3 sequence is CASSPTAPTGELFF. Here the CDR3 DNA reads TGTGCCAGCAGCCCGACTGCGCCCACCGGGGAGCTGTTTTTT.